The 15 T cell receptor beta chains reported below all come from one sample, sequenced in a study of Graves' ophthalmopathy and Graves' hyperthyroidism (dated by TCRdb to the late 2010s). Sequencing was performed on an Illumina HiSeq 2000. TCR beta CDR3 regions were amplified from RNA transcripts for repertoire sequencing. The first round was an RT-PCR using HTBI primers with the Qiagen OneStep RT-PCR kit, and this first round was followed by a second-round multiplex PCR, then size selection and purification. Clones were called with MiXCR by TCRdb after fastp trimmed the public reads at Q25, and only in-frame beta chains were retained. Every distinct CDR3 protein forms one entry, paired with its most common genes and DNA. The sample table records hundreds of thousands of distinct CDR3 sequences; about 21% of these occur just once. Approximately 3% of the sample is in the top ten clones. The specimen sequenced was peripheral blood. These receptors came from a woman in her late teens or twenties with stable Graves' hyperthyroidism. Donor details come from another sample of the same person, matched by shared clones.

A note on this clonotype: A read error is possible here, since a much larger clone lies one base away. The V and J genes are TRBV20-1 and TRBJ2-2; 7 bases align to TRBD1. The germline gives CDR1 DFQATT, CDR2 SNEGSKA (reference sequence). The CDR3 has 12 amino acids. The CDR3 spells CSANRGTGELCF. The CDR3, as DNA: TGCAGTGCTAACAGGGGCACCGGGGAGCTGTGTTTT.

Ten or more counts support this clonotype. The chain carries TRBV7-2 and TRBJ1-6, with D unclear. The CDR3 consists of 13 residues. Trimming removed 3 bases at V and 9 bases at J, with 9 bases between. Germline CDR1 is SGHTA and CDR2 is FQGNSA. This chain's CDR3 is CASSFSEGSPLHF. The CDR3 nucleotides are TGTGCCAGCAGCTTTTCGGAGGGTTCACCCCTCCACTTT.

This clonotype was counted many times. V is TRBV6-2 or TRBV6-3 and J is TRBJ1-2, with D perhaps matching TRBD1 (6 bases). V lost 0 bases and J lost 4, with 24 bases in between. The CDR3 length is 19 residues. Germline CDR1 reads MNHEY; CDR2 reads SVGEGT. The DNA of the CDR3 is TGTGCCAGCAGTTACTCGACAGGCCTCCAATTAACGTCCTTCTATGGCTACACCTTC. Protein sequence: CASSYSTGLQLTSFYGYTF.

This clonotype has a handful of counts. This sequence joins TRBV6-1 and TRBJ2-5, with D possibly being TRBD1 (6 bases). Trimming took off 7 bases at V and 4 bases at J, with 16 bases between the two ends. This CDR3 spans 14 amino acids. Germline-derived CDR1 and CDR2 are MNHNS and SASEGT. The CDR3 DNA is TGTGCCAGCACCTGGACAGTATCGGCAGAGACCCAGTACTTC. Encoded protein: CASTWTVSAETQYF.

This clonotype was picked up many times. This chain connects TRBV3-1 to TRBJ2-7, with 11 nucleotides matching TRBD2. CDR3 length: 16 residues. Germline values: CDR1 LGHDT, CDR2 YNNKEL (reference sequence). V shed 1 base and J 3 bases; nucleotides not matched to a gene: 5. The CDR3 region is CASSQAGTSGFYEQYF. CDR3 nucleotide sequence: TGTGCCAGCAGCCAAGCCGGGACTAGCGGTTTCTACGAGCAGTACTTC.

This clonotype was picked up many times. V gene TRBV6-1 combines with J gene TRBJ2-2; D remains unclear. The V end was cut by 4 bases, the J end by 1 base, with 7 bases between. CDR1 is MNHNS and CDR2 is SASEGT in the germline V gene. The CDR3 runs to 14 residues. CDR3 in DNA: TGTGCCAGCAGTGTCTTTGGGAACACCGGGGAGCTGTTTTTT. Residues: CASSVFGNTGELFF.

This clonotype was detected many times. The rearrangement links TRBV7-2 to TRBJ1-2, with D maybe TRBD1 (5 bases). The germline gives CDR1 SGHTA, CDR2 FQGNSA. V was cut by 5 bases and J by 0 bases, with 10 bases left in between. There are 14 residues in the CDR3. The CDR3 bases are TGTGCCAGCAGCCGACAGCGATCTAACTATGGCTACACCTTC. Amino acids: CASSRQRSNYGYTF.

This clonotype has ten or more counts. V usage is TRBV6-2 or TRBV6-3 and J usage is TRBJ2-7; 7 bases match TRBD2. Germline V gene data show CDR1 as MNHEY and CDR2 as SVGEGT. There are 14 residues in the CDR3. Trimming at V came to 7 bases and at J to 2 bases, leaving 8 bases not matched to a gene. The CDR3 DNA follows: TGTGCCAGCACCCGACTAGCAAGTCCCTACGAGCAGTACTTC. It is translated as CASTRLASPYEQYF.

This clonotype was counted at least ten times. The chain uses TRBV29-1 and TRBJ2-7; D possibly corresponds to TRBD2 (6 bases). Germline V gene lookup returns CDR1 SQVTM and CDR2 ANQGSEA. The V gene lost 4 bases and the J gene lost 4 bases, with 17 bases spanning the gap. The CDR3 length is 14 residues. The CDR3 sequence: CSVGFFSGPYEQYF. In DNA form, the CDR3 reads TGCAGCGTTGGGTTTTTTAGCGGTCCATACGAGCAGTACTTC.

The table lists this clonotype with many counts. V is TRBV19 and J is TRBJ2-5; TRBD2 agrees at 9 bases. The V gene's germline CDR1 is LNHDA and CDR2 SQIVND (reference sequence). The V gene end was trimmed by 7 bases and the J gene end by 4 bases; junction bases not matched to a gene: 4. The CDR3 is 13 amino acids. This chain's CDR3 is CASIPRGGETQYF. The CDR3 region has the DNA TGTGCCAGTATCCCGCGGGGGGGAGAGACCCAGTACTTC.

This clonotype occurred many times. The rearrangement links TRBV6-2 or TRBV6-3 to TRBJ1-1; no definite D call. Trimming took off 1 base at V and 3 bases at J, with 0 bases between the two ends. In germline, CDR1 is MNHEY, CDR2 SVGEGT. The CDR3 runs 11 residues. The CDR3 protein is CASSYYTEAFF. The CDR3 DNA is TGTGCCAGCAGTTACTACACTGAAGCTTTCTTT.

This clonotype was recorded many times. This chain joins TRBV6-5 and TRBJ1-2; D unresolved. Trimming cost V 0 bases and J 1 base, with 6 bases left between them. The CDR3 contains 14 residues. Looked up from germline, CDR1 is MNHEY and CDR2 is SVGAGI. This CDR3 reads CASSYSTDNYGYTF. The CDR3 DNA reads as TGTGCCAGCAGTTACTCGACGGATAACTATGGCTACACCTTC.

This clonotype was recorded many times. The chain joins TRBV5-1 to TRBJ1-6; no clear D gene. Germline V gene data show CDR1 as SGHRS and CDR2 as YFSETQ. This CDR3 region has 15 residues. V was trimmed by 0 bases and J by 9 bases, leaving 13 bases between them. DNA of the CDR3: TGCGCCAGCAGCTTGGACGGTTACTCAGGTTCACCCCTCCACTTT. Protein: CASSLDGYSGSPLHF.

This clonotype has a count of ten or more. The chain carries TRBV9 and TRBJ2-4; 7 bases are a match to TRBD1. There are 15 residues in the CDR3. Germline V gene data show CDR1 as SGDLS and CDR2 as YYNGEE. Trimming cost V 3 bases and J 0 bases; bases outside gene matches: 3. The CDR3 DNA reads as TGTGCCAGCAGCGCCCACAGGGGAGCCAAAAACATTCAGTACTTC. Its protein is CASSAHRGAKNIQYF. The entire variable domain, with the rest obtained from reference TRBV9 and TRBJ2-4, is as follows: DSGVTQTPKHLITATGQRVTLRCSPRSGDLSVYWYQQSLDQGLQFLIQYYNGEERAKGNILERFSAQQFPDLHSELNLSSLELGDSALYFCASSAHRGAKNIQYFGAGTRLSVL.

Ten or more counts support this clonotype. The V gene is TRBV10-2, the J gene TRBJ2-7; 9 nucleotides agree with TRBD1. This CDR3 is built from 15 residues. With V trimmed by 4 bases and J by 6 bases, 10 bases remained unmatched. Germline CDR1 is WSHSY and CDR2 is SAAADI. In DNA form, the CDR3 reads TGCGCCAGCAGTGCGCCCTTACAGGGGGCAAGCGAGCAGTACTTC. Its translation is CASSAPLQGASEQYF.